The 21 T cell receptor beta chains given below trace back to one sample, sequenced in a study of T cells in Graves' hyperthyroidism and ophthalmopathy. RNA transcripts provided the source from which TCR beta CDR3 regions were amplified. The study used the HTBI primer set for a first-round RT-PCR of the TCR CDR3. Using its own MiXCR run on the multiplex PCR reads, TCRdb lists one record per CDR3 protein. Counted here are under 350,000 distinct CDR3 sequences, about 15% occurring once; the ten biggest clones make up just over 55%. What was sequenced was blood. Receptors were obtained from a woman aged 55-75 years with Graves' ophthalmopathy.

This clonotype came up many times. The chain recombines TRBV9 with TRBJ2-7; 9 bases are shared with TRBD1. The CDR3 runs to 14 residues. The V segment lost 4 bases and the J segment 6 bases; nucleotides outside the gene matches: 8. Germline V gene lookup returns CDR1 SGDLS and CDR2 YYNGEE. DNA of the CDR3: TGTGCCAGCAGCCCGCGACTGACAGGGGGCGAGCAGTACTTC. Translated: CASSPRLTGGEQYF. Variable domain in full (rest from reference TRBV9 and TRBJ2-7): DSGVTQTPKHLITATGQRVTLRCSPRSGDLSVYWYQQSLDQGLQFLIQYYNGEERAKGNILERFSAQQFPDLHSELNLSSLELGDSALYFCASSPRLTGGEQYFGPGTRLTVT.

The chain recombines TRBV29-1 with TRBJ1-2, with no clear D. CDR3 size: 14 residues. The V end was cut by 6 bases, the J end by 1 base, with 15 bases between. Germline V gene sequence: CDR1 SQVTM, CDR2 ANQGSEA. CDR3 sequence reads: CSVLIGGLNYGYTF. The CDR3, as DNA: TGCAGCGTCCTTATAGGAGGGCTTAACTATGGCTACACCTTC.

The chain joins TRBV29-1 to TRBJ2-7; D perhaps matches TRBD1 (6 bases). Trimming pared 0 bases from V and 0 bases from J, leaving 18 bases between. Germline lookup yields CDR1 SQVTM and CDR2 ANQGSEA. The CDR3 length is 17 residues. Here the CDR3 reads CSVEDLRDKKGSYEQYF. The CDR3 bases are TGCAGCGTTGAAGATCTTAGGGACAAAAAGGGCTCCTACGAGCAGTACTTC.

This clonotype occurred many times. This chain connects TRBV18 to TRBJ1-2, with TRBD1 identical over 7 bases. The V gene's germline CDR1 is KGHSH and CDR2 LQKENI. There are 14 residues in the CDR3. Losses at the gene ends were 5 bases for V and 1 base for J; bases not matched to a gene: 4. The CDR3 region has the DNA TGTGCCAGCTCATACGGGACAGATAACTATGGCTACACCTTC. Translated, it gives CASSYGTDNYGYTF.

The rearrangement uses TRBV27 and TRBJ2-6; D uncertain. In germline, CDR1 is MNHEY, CDR2 SMNVEV (reference sequence). The V gene lost 5 bases and the J gene lost 0 bases, with 14 bases spanning the gap. The CDR3 is 17 residues long. The chain's CDR3 is CASSDWVTGSGANVLTF. DNA for the CDR3: TGTGCCAGCAGTGACTGGGTAACCGGCTCTGGGGCCAACGTCCTGACTTTC.

On this clonotype: Because the CDR3 is missing its conserved closing phenylalanine or tryptophan, this is likely a read error. The chain joins TRBV29-1 to TRBJ2-1, with D unresolved. The CDR3 totals 16 residues. V shed 1 base and J shed 0 bases, with 13 bases lying between them. The germline CDR1 and CDR2 sequences are SQVTM and ANQGSEA. For the CDR3, the DNA is TGCAGCGTTGAAGGCGGAGCGAGGAGCTCCTACAATGAGCAGTTCTCC. It codes for CSVEGGARSSYNEQFS.

Ten or more counts support this clonotype. The V and J genes are TRBV4-3 and TRBJ2-7; possible D gene TRBD1, 5 bases. The CDR3 totals 15 residues. Germline V gene data show CDR1 as LGHNA and CDR2 as YSLEER. V lost 4 bases to trimming and J lost 4 bases, with 17 bases between them. The CDR3 reads CASSLTWGSVYEQYF. CDR3 DNA: TGCGCCAGCAGCCTAACATGGGGCTCGGTTTACGAGCAGTACTTC.

In this sample, this clonotype turned up many times. This sequence joins TRBV18 and TRBJ2-5; D gene ambiguous. The V gene's germline CDR1 is KGHSH and CDR2 LQKENI. The V end lost 2 bases, the J end lost 0 bases, and 4 bases lay between the germline ends. The CDR3 runs to 13 residues. CDR3 in DNA: TGTGCCAGCTCACCATCGGACCAAGAGACCCAGTACTTC. Translating it yields CASSPSDQETQYF.

The V and J genes are TRBV20-1 and TRBJ2-4; possibly TRBD1 or TRBD2 for D (5 bases each). Germline V gives CDR1 DFQATT, CDR2 SNEGSKA (reference sequence). Trimming left V 3 bases short and J 1 base short, with 13 bases between. CDR3 size: 15 residues. In nucleotides, the CDR3 is TGCAGTGCTAGGCCCTGGGGGTGGGCCAAAAACATTCAGTACTTC. Translated, it gives CSARPWGWAKNIQYF.

The chain combines TRBV6-1 with TRBJ1-1; tentative D call: TRBD1 (5 bases). V was pared by 8 bases and J by 6 bases, with 10 bases between. Germline V gene lookup returns CDR1 MNHNS and CDR2 SASEGT. CDR3 length equals 11 residues. The CDR3 protein is CASAQGPEAFF. The CDR3 bases are TGTGCCAGCGCCCAGGGTCCTGAAGCTTTCTTT.

This clonotype has ten or more counts. This chain uses TRBV7-9 with TRBJ2-1, with 9 bases fitting TRBD1. Trimming at V came to 3 bases and at J to 7 bases, leaving 10 bases not matched to a gene. This CDR3 is 16 amino acids long. In germline, CDR1 is SEHNR, CDR2 FQNEAQ (reference sequence). CDR3 sequence (DNA): TGTGCCAGCAGCTTTTATGTAGGACAGGGGCAAAATGAGCAGTTCTTC. Protein sequence: CASSFYVGQGQNEQFF.

This clonotype showed up many times. The V and J genes are TRBV20-1 and TRBJ2-7, with D unclear. The germline V gene encodes CDR1 DFQATT and CDR2 SNEGSKA (reference sequence). CDR3 size: 14 residues. Trimming took 0 bases from V and 3 from J, leaving 12 bases between them. CDR3 nucleotides: TGCAGTGCTAGAGATCCACGGCGCAGCTACGAGCAGTACTTC. Amino acids: CSARDPRRSYEQYF.

This chain uses TRBV7-6 with TRBJ2-7; 9 nucleotides align to TRBD1. This CDR3 has 16 residues. V trimming: 1 base; J trimming: 9 bases; junction bases outside the gene matches: 13. Germline CDR1 is SGHVS and CDR2 is FNYEAQ. CDR3 protein: CASSLEVDRGSASQYF. In nucleotides, the CDR3 is TGTGCCAGCAGCTTAGAAGTGGACAGGGGTTCGGCCTCGCAGTACTTC. Full variable domain (rest looked up from reference TRBV7-6 and TRBJ2-7): GAGVSQSPRYKVTKRGQDVALRCDPISGHVSLYWYRQALGQGPEFLTYFNYEAQQDKSGLPNDRFSAERPEGSISTLTIQRTEQRDSAMYRCASSLEVDRGSASQYFGPGTRLTVT.

This clonotype came up many times. This chain joins TRBV7-3 and TRBJ2-1; 10 nucleotides agree with TRBD2. The V gene's germline CDR1 is SGHTA and CDR2 FQGTGA. Losses at the gene ends were 2 bases for V and 8 bases for J; bases not matched to a gene: 6. The CDR3 is made up of 15 amino acids. For the CDR3, the DNA is TGTGCCAGCAGCTTATCCCTAGCGGGAGTGGATGAGCAGTTCTTC. This encodes CASSLSLAGVDEQFF.

The table lists this clonotype with many counts. The chain recombines TRBV6-1 with TRBJ2-7; TRBD2 aligns across 7 bases. The V segment lost 5 bases and the J segment 4 bases; nucleotides outside the gene matches: 14. Germline V CDR1 and CDR2: MNHNS, SASEGT. This CDR3 is 16 amino acids long. CDR3 DNA: TGTGCCAGCAGTCCCCGTGGGGGGGTGACTGTTTACGAGCAGTACTTC. It is translated as CASSPRGGVTVYEQYF.

This clonotype was detected many times. The CDR3 loop is CASSYSGSGRNEQFF. The CDR3 DNA sequence: TGTGCCAGCAGTTACTCGGGTAGCGGGAGGAATGAGCAGTTCTTC. This sequence joins TRBV6-5 and TRBJ2-1; 10 nucleotides line up with TRBD2. The germline V gene encodes CDR1 MNHEY and CDR2 SVGAGI. The CDR3 sequence is 15 residues long. With V trimmed by 0 bases and J by 7 bases, 3 bases remained unmatched.

This clonotype has ten or more counts. The chain combines TRBV28 with TRBJ1-6; the D gene is possibly TRBD1 (5 bases). The germline V and J ends were trimmed by 2 bases and 6 bases, with 11 bases remaining between them. CDR1 and CDR2 from the germline V gene are MDHEN and SYDVKM. This CDR3 is 15 amino acids long. Here the CDR3 DNA reads TGTGCCAGCAGTTTAATGTCCCAGGGTAATTCACCCCTCCACTTT. Translated, it gives CASSLMSQGNSPLHF.

This clonotype has a count of ten or more. This chain's CDR3 is CASSASRGGYTF. The DNA of the CDR3 is TGTGCCAGCAGTGCTTCGAGAGGTGGCTACACCTTC. The chain has TRBV2 and TRBJ1-2; D is ambiguous. Germline CDR1 SNHLY, CDR2 FYNNEI. This CDR3 comprises 12 residues. Trimming pared 4 bases from V and 7 bases from J, leaving 10 bases between.

Written as DNA, the CDR3 is TGCAGTGCCTCCGGGACAGGGGATTTCGAGCAGTACTTC. Its protein product is CSASGTGDFEQYF. J is TRBJ2-7 and V is TRBV20-1; 10 bases are a match to TRBD1. The length of the CDR3 is 13 residues. Germline V gene lookup returns CDR1 DFQATT and CDR2 SNEGSKA (reference sequence). Losses at the gene ends were 6 bases for V and 6 bases for J; bases not matched to a gene: 8.

Concerning this clonotype: Possible read error: a much larger clone is one base away. This chain connects TRBV24-1 to TRBJ2-3; TRBD2 might be the D (6 bases). Germline V gene lookup returns CDR1 KGHDR and CDR2 SFDVKD. The CDR3 consists of 16 residues. Trimming shortened V by 8 bases and J by 0 bases, and 17 bases separated the two germline ends. This chain's CDR3 is CATNGGTLSSTDTQYF. In DNA, the CDR3 is TGTGCCACCAATGGAGGGACCCTGTCTAGCACAGATACGCAGTATTTT.

The chain joins TRBV7-9 to TRBJ2-1; D possibly corresponds to TRBD1 (6 bases). The CDR3 runs 13 residues. The V end was cut by 3 bases, the J end by 8 bases, with 11 bases between. Germline-derived CDR1 and CDR2 are SEHNR and FQNEAQ (reference sequence). CDR3 sequence reads: CASSLTQGYEQFF. The DNA for the CDR3 is TGTGCCAGCAGCTTGACACAGGGCTATGAGCAGTTCTTC.